These 29 T cell receptor beta chains share one sample of origin, sequenced in a study of early T cells in non-severe SARS-CoV-2 infection. TCRdb reprocessed the 5' RACE reads with MiXCR, giving one entry per CDR3 protein. The sample consists of 40,000 or so distinct CDR3 sequences, more than 4.5% of them appearing once. Here the sequenced sample was whole blood, taken at baseline. Source of these receptors: an adult who was a healthcare worker with PCR-confirmed SARS-CoV-2 infection or an uninfected control (not recorded which).

The table lists this clonotype with many counts. Written as DNA, the CDR3 is TGTGCCAGCAGCTTGGAAACCACTAGCACAGATACGCAGTATTTT. This codes for CASSLETTSTDTQYF. This chain uses TRBV5-4 with TRBJ2-3; D uncertain. The CDR3 runs 15 residues. The V gene's germline CDR1 is SGHNT and CDR2 YYREEE (reference sequence). With 0 bases removed from V and 0 bases from J, the gap between germline ends came to 8 bases.

This clonotype was observed a few times. V gene TRBV28 combines with J gene TRBJ2-2; weak D call: TRBD1 (6 bases). CDR1 is MDHEN and CDR2 is SYDVKM in the germline V gene. CDR3 length: 16 amino acids. Between the trimmed V and J ends, which lost 2 bases and 5 bases, there was a span of 15 bases. The DNA for the CDR3 is TGTGCCAGCAGTTTAGAGGGGGTTTCAGGAACCGGGGAGCTGTTTTTT. Protein sequence: CASSLEGVSGTGELFF.

At least ten counts were recorded for this clonotype. The chain has TRBV7-3 and TRBJ1-1, with D maybe TRBD1 (6 bases). Germline V gene sequence: CDR1 SGHTA, CDR2 FQGTGA. Trimming took 0 bases from V and 4 from J, leaving 9 bases between them. The CDR3 sequence is 14 residues long. The CDR3 DNA sequence: TGTGCCAGCAGCTTAACAGGGGGTGCCACTGAAGCTTTCTTT. Translating it yields CASSLTGGATEAFF.

The J gene is TRBJ2-7, the V gene TRBV5-6; tentatively, D is TRBD2 (6 bases). From germline, CDR1 is SGHDT and CDR2 YYEEEE. The CDR3 length is 15 residues. The V end was cut by 4 bases, the J end by 4 bases, with 18 bases between. DNA for the CDR3: TGTGCCAGCAGCCCTTTCCGGGCTAGCGTGTACGAGCAGTACGTC. Translating gives CASSPFRASVYEQYV.

This clonotype has a count of ten or more. The CDR3 sequence: CASRRQVLNEKLFF. The CDR3 bases are TGTGCCAGCAGGAGACAGGTTTTGAATGAAAAACTGTTTTTT. This rearrangement joins TRBV28 to TRBJ1-4; perhaps TRBD1 as D (6 bases). Trimming pared 6 bases from V and 5 bases from J, leaving 13 bases between. The CDR3 totals 14 residues. Germline CDR1 and CDR2: MDHEN and SYDVKM. The variable domain in full, completed from reference TRBV28 and TRBJ1-4, reads DVKVTQSSRYLVKRTGEKVFLECVQDMDHENMFWYRQDPGLGLRLIYFSYDVKMKEKGDIPEGYSVSREKKERFSLILESASTNQTSMYLCASRRQVLNEKLFFGSGTQLSVL.

This clonotype was seen repeatedly, ten times or more. CDR3 in DNA: TGCAGCAGCGACAGGGGCGACGCAGATACGCAGTATTTT. Amino acids: CSSDRGDADTQYF. The chain carries TRBV29-1 and TRBJ2-3; 8 bases are shared with TRBD1. Germline-derived CDR1 and CDR2 are SQVTM and ANQGSEA. The CDR3 spans 13 residues. J was trimmed by 4 bases and V by 8 bases; bases with no gene match: 8.

This clonotype was observed at least ten times. The chain couples TRBV27 to TRBJ2-7; D not resolved. This CDR3 contains 13 residues. The V end lost 3 bases, the J end lost 5 bases, and 11 bases lay between the germline ends. Germline-derived CDR1 and CDR2 are MNHEY and SMNVEV (reference sequence). CDR3 sequence: CASSLSGSHEQYV. The CDR3 bases are TGTGCCAGCAGTTTGTCTGGTTCCCACGAGCAGTACGTC.

There are many counts of this clonotype. V is TRBV7-9 and J is TRBJ2-7, with D perhaps TRBD1 (5 bases). Germline V gene sequence: CDR1 SEHNR, CDR2 FQNEAQ (reference sequence). V lost 1 base and J lost 4, with 8 bases in between. The CDR3 is made up of 13 amino acids. The CDR3 DNA is TGTGCCAGCAGCTTAGGCAGGGCGTACGAGCAGTACTTC. It yields the protein CASSLGRAYEQYF.

The table lists this clonotype with many counts. CDR3 nucleotides: TGTGCCAGTAGTACCCAGTCACCTGGGGCCAACGTCCTGACTTTC. Encoded protein: CASSTQSPGANVLTF. This rearrangement joins TRBV19 to TRBJ2-6; D not resolved. CDR1 and CDR2 from the germline V gene are LNHDA and SQIVND (reference sequence). The V gene lost 4 bases and the J gene lost 2 bases, with 9 bases spanning the gap. The CDR3 is made up of 15 amino acids.

This clonotype has at least ten counts. The chain employs TRBV2 and TRBJ2-2; 7 positions match TRBD1. V dropped 5 bases and J dropped 5; count of bases not matched to a gene: 8. Germline CDR1 and CDR2: SNHLY and FYNNEI. This CDR3 has 15 amino acids. Here the CDR3 DNA reads TGTGCCAGCAGTTTCCGAACAGGGGCAACCGGGGAGCTGTTTTTT. Encoded protein: CASSFRTGATGELFF.

This clonotype was counted many times. V usage is TRBV18 and J usage is TRBJ2-3, with 8 bases aligning to TRBD2. Germline V gene sequence: CDR1 KGHSH, CDR2 LQKENI. This CDR3 is 17 amino acids long. The V segment lost 3 bases and the J segment 2 bases; nucleotides outside the gene matches: 10. This CDR3 reads CASSPPGGGRVTDTQYF. The CDR3 region has the DNA TGTGCCAGCTCACCTCCTGGCGGGGGGCGAGTCACAGATACGCAGTATTTT.

This clonotype has a handful of counts. The chain couples TRBV12-3 or TRBV12-4 to TRBJ2-7; TRBD1 aligns across 9 bases. V trimming: 6 bases; J trimming: 5 bases; junction bases outside the gene matches: 11. The CDR3 is made up of 15 amino acids. The CDR3, as DNA: TGTGCCAGCAGCCACGGGACAGGGACGAGCGACGAGCAGTACGTC. Encoded protein: CASSHGTGTSDEQYV.

This clonotype was seen ten or more times. The rearrangement links TRBV5-1 to TRBJ1-1; no clear D gene. Between the trimmed V and J ends, which lost 0 bases and 4 bases, there was a span of 10 bases. This CDR3 comprises 14 residues. In germline, CDR1 is SGHRS, CDR2 YFSETQ. The CDR3 reads CASSLDPTGTEAFF. Here the CDR3 DNA reads TGCGCCAGCAGCTTGGACCCAACGGGCACTGAAGCTTTCTTT.

This clonotype was counted ten times or more. The V gene is TRBV12-5, the J gene TRBJ2-1; weak D call: TRBD1 (6 bases). This CDR3 contains 15 residues. The germline V gene has CDR1 LGHNT and CDR2 FRNRAP. Trimming stripped 7 bases from V and 10 bases from J, with 23 bases between. The CDR3 coding sequence is TGTGCTAGTGTTTCCTCCGGGACAATCGTCGGCGAGCAGTTCTTC. This gives the protein CASVSSGTIVGEQFF.

The J gene is TRBJ1-5, the V gene TRBV7-6; tentatively, D is TRBD1 (5 bases). V was clipped by 2 bases and J by 3 bases, with 14 bases between them. Germline V gene lookup returns CDR1 SGHVS and CDR2 FNYEAQ. The CDR3 totals 16 residues. The CDR3 region is CASSLSPRQINQPQHF. CDR3 in DNA: TGTGCCAGCAGCTTATCTCCCCGACAGATCAATCAGCCCCAGCATTTT.

The chain recombines TRBV3-1 with TRBJ2-2; TRBD2 matches 11 bases. The CDR3 sequence is 15 residues long. CDR1 and CDR2 from the germline V gene are LGHDT and YNNKEL (reference sequence). The V and J ends lost 6 bases and 2 bases, in that order; junction bases with no gene match: 2. The CDR3 sequence: CASSRLAGNTGELFF. CDR3 DNA sequence: TGTGCCAGCAGTAGACTAGCGGGAAACACCGGGGAGCTGTTTTTT.

This clonotype was counted at least ten times. This chain joins TRBV6-5 and TRBJ2-2; TRBD2 matches at 7 bases. The CDR3 length is 16 residues. The V gene's germline CDR1 is MNHEY and CDR2 SVGAGI. V dropped 2 bases and J dropped 4; count of bases not matched to a gene: 7. For the CDR3, the DNA is TGTGCCAGCAGTTACGGGCGGGAGCCCAGCACCGGGGAGCTGTTTTTT. Its protein product is CASSYGREPSTGELFF.

This clonotype occurred many times. This chain uses TRBV6-6 with TRBJ2-1; D call uncertain. Germline V lookup: CDR1 MNHNY, CDR2 SVGAGI (reference sequence). Trimming stripped 6 bases from V and 14 bases from J, with 8 bases between. CDR3 length equals 9 residues. Here the CDR3 DNA reads TGTGCCAGCAGCCCCCCAAAGTTCTTC. Protein: CASSPPKFF.

In the case of this clonotype: At one end the junction does not follow the germline gene, possibly because of a read error. The genes are TRBV19 and TRBJ1-5; D possibly corresponds to TRBD1 (6 bases). The germline V gene has CDR1 LNHDA and CDR2 SQIVND (reference sequence). CDR3 length equals 15 residues. CDR3 DNA sequence: TGTGCCAGTAGCCCCTGGACAGAAATCAATCTGCCCCAGCATTTT. It codes for CASSPWTEINLPQHF.

This clonotype was counted ten times or more. The gene calls are TRBV14 and TRBJ2-5; D is possibly TRBD2 (6 bases). Germline CDR1 and CDR2: SGHDN and FVKESK. The CDR3 totals 14 residues. The V end was cut by 1 base, the J end by 5 bases, with 11 bases between. CDR3 sequence: CASSQVSGGETQYF. In DNA, the CDR3 is TGTGCCAGCAGCCAAGTATCCGGAGGGGAGACCCAGTACTTC.

This clonotype was recorded many times. V gene TRBV6-6 combines with J gene TRBJ1-2; 9 bases are shared with TRBD1. Germline lookup yields CDR1 MNHNY and CDR2 SVGAGI (reference sequence). There are 13 residues in the CDR3. V dropped 5 bases and J dropped 5; count of bases not matched to a gene: 3. The CDR3 loop is CASSEGQGYGYTF. The CDR3 nucleotides are TGTGCCAGCAGTGAAGGACAGGGGTATGGCTACACCTTC.

Ten or more counts support this clonotype. The chain links TRBV10-2 to TRBJ1-1; D gene uncertain. Per the germline V gene, CDR1 is WSHSY and CDR2 is SAAADI. CDR3 size: 12 residues. Trimming shortened V by 7 bases and J by 5 bases, and 11 bases separated the two germline ends. As DNA, the CDR3 is TGCGCCAGCATGTATAGATCGACTGAAGCTTTCTTT. This translates into CASMYRSTEAFF.

This clonotype was counted many times. The chain combines TRBV18 with TRBJ1-6; 7 bases line up with TRBD1. V shed 4 bases, J shed 4 bases, and the junction held 4 bases outside the gene matches. The CDR3 totals 15 residues. The germline V gene has CDR1 KGHSH and CDR2 LQKENI. CDR3 DNA sequence: TGTGCCAGCTCACTGGGACAGACGTATAATTCACCCCTCCACTTT. It specifies CASSLGQTYNSPLHF.

This clonotype was recorded many times. V and J are TRBV18 and TRBJ2-7, with 9 bases fitting TRBD1. With V trimmed by 6 bases and J by 3 bases, 6 bases remained unmatched. The CDR3 covers 14 residues. CDR1 and CDR2 from the germline V gene are KGHSH and LQKENI. This chain's CDR3 is CASSVRDRDYEQYF. The DNA for the CDR3 is TGTGCCAGCTCGGTCCGGGACAGGGACTACGAGCAGTACTTC.

This clonotype was seen a handful of times. The chain combines TRBV11-2 with TRBJ1-1; 7 bases fit TRBD1. The V and J ends lost 5 bases and 5 bases, in that order; junction bases with no gene match: 11. Germline values: CDR1 SGHAT, CDR2 FQNNGV. The CDR3 length is 15 residues. The CDR3 nucleotides read TGTGCCAGCAGCACCTACAGGGGTGGAGGGACTGAAGCTTTCTTT. The encoded protein is CASSTYRGGGTEAFF. The full variable domain, completed using reference TRBV11-2 and TRBJ1-1, is EAGVAQSPRYKIIEKRQSVAFWCNPISGHATLYWYQQILGQGPKLLIQFQNNGVVDDSQLPKDRFSAERLKGVDSTLKIQPAKLEDSAVYLCASSTYRGGGTEAFFGQGTRLTVV.

This clonotype came up a few times. The V and J genes are TRBV30 and TRBJ2-1; no firm D call. The CDR3 length is 15 residues. Germline V gives CDR1 GTSNPN, CDR2 SVGIG (reference sequence). Trimming cost V 2 bases and J 4 bases, with 15 bases left between them. This CDR3 is CAWSTGQTLYNEQFF. CDR3 sequence (DNA): TGTGCCTGGAGTACCGGTCAGACTCTGTACAATGAGCAGTTCTTC.

The chain has TRBV4-3 and TRBJ1-2, with D tentatively TRBD1 (5 bases). CDR3 size: 11 residues. CDR1 is LGHNA and CDR2 is YSLEER in the germline V gene. Trimming left V 4 bases short and J 8 bases short, with 8 bases between. The CDR3 bases are TGCGCCAGCAGCCCCGGGGACGGCTACACCTTC. It translates to CASSPGDGYTF.

This clonotype was seen repeatedly, ten times or more. V and J are TRBV5-1 and TRBJ2-1, with 12 bases identical to TRBD1. The length of the CDR3 is 15 residues. V dropped 4 bases and J dropped 7; count of bases not matched to a gene: 6. Germline V gene sequence: CDR1 SGHRS, CDR2 YFSETQ. CDR3 in amino acids: CASSAGQGARNEQFF. The CDR3 nucleotides read TGCGCCAGCAGCGCGGGACAGGGGGCGCGGAATGAGCAGTTCTTC.

To note about this clonotype: This may be a read error, as it is one base from a much larger clone. The chain recombines TRBV11-2 with TRBJ1-2; possibly TRBD1 for D (6 bases). Germline V lookup: CDR1 SGHAT, CDR2 FQNNGV. The length of the CDR3 is 14 residues. The CDR3 region is CAGSLAGANYGYTF. As DNA, the CDR3 is TGTGCCGGCAGCTTAGCGGGGGCGAACTATGGCTACACCTTC.